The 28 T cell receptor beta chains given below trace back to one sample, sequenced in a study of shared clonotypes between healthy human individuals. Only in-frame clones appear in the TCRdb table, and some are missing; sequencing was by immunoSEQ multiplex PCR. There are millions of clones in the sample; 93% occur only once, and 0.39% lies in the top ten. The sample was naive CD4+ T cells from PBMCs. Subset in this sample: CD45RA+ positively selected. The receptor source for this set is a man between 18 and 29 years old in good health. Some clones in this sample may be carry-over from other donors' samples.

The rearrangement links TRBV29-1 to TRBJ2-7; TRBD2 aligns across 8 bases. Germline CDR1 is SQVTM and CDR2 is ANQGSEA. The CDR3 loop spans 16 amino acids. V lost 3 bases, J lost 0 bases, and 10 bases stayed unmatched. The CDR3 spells CSVELGRGRSSYEQYF. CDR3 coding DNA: TGCAGCGTTGAGCTCGGGCGCGGGAGGAGCTCCTACGAGCAGTACTTC.

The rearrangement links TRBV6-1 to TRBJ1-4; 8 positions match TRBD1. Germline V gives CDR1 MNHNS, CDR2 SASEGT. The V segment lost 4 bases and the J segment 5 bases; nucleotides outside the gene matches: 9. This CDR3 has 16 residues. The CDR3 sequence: CASSGQGPRRNEKLFF. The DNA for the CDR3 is TGTGCCAGCAGTGGACAGGGGCCCCGGAGAAATGAAAAACTGTTTTTT.

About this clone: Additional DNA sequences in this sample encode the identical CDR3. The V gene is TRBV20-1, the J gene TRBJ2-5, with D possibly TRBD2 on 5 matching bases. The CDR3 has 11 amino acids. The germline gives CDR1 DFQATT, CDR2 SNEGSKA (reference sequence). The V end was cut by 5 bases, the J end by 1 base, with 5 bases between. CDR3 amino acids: CSAAGQETQYF. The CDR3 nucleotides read TGCAGTGCTGCGGGCCAAGAGACCCAGTACTTC.

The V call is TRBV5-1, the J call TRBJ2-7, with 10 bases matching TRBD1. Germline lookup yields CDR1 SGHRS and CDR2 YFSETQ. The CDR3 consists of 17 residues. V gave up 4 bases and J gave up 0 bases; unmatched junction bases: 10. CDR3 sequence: CASSPRTGGPGSYEQYF. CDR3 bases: TGCGCCAGCAGCCCTCGGACAGGGGGGCCGGGCTCCTACGAGCAGTACTTC.

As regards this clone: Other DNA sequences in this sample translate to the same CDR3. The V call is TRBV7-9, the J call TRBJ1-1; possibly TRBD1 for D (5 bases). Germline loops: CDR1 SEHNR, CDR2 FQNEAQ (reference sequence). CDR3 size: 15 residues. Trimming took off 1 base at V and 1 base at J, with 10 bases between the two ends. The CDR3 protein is CASSLVGQGNTEAFF. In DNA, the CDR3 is TGTGCCAGCAGCTTAGTCGGTCAGGGGAACACTGAAGCTTTCTTT.

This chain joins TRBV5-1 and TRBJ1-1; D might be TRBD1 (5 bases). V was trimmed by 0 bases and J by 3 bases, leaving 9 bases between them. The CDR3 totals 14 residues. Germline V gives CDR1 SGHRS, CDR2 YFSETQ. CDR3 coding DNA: TGCGCCAGCAGCTTGGACGGGGGGTACACTGAAGCTTTCTTT. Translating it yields CASSLDGGYTEAFF.

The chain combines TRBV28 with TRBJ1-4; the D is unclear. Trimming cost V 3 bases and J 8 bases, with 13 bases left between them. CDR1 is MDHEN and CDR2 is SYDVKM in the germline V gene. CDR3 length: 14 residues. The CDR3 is CASSFGKIREKLFF. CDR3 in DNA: TGTGCCAGCAGTTTCGGGAAAATTAGGGAAAAACTGTTTTTT.

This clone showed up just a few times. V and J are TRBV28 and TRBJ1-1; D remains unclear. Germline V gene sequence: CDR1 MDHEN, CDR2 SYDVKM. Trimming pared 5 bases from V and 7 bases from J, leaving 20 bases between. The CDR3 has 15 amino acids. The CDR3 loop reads CASSPVRVSQNEAFF. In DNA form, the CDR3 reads TGTGCCAGCAGTCCGGTAAGGGTATCACAGAATGAAGCTTTCTTT.

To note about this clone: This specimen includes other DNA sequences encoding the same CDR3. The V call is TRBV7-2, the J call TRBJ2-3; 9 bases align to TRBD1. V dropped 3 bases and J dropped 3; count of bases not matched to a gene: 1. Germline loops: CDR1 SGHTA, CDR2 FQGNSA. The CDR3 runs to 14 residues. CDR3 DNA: TGTGCCAGCAGCTTGGACAGGGGTACAGATACGCAGTATTTT. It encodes CASSLDRGTDTQYF.

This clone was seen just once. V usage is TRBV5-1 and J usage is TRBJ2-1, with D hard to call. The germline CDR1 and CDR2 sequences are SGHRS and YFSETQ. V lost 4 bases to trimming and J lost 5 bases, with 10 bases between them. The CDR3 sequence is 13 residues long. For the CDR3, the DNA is TGCGCCAGCAGCAGTGACAATAACAATGAGCAGTTCTTC. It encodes CASSSDNNNEQFF.

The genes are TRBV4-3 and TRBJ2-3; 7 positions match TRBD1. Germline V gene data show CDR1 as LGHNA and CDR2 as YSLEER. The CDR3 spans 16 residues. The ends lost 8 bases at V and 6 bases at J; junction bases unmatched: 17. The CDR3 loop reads CASGRQGSAPGDTQYF. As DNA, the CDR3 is TGCGCCAGCGGAAGACAGGGAAGTGCACCGGGGGATACGCAGTATTTT.

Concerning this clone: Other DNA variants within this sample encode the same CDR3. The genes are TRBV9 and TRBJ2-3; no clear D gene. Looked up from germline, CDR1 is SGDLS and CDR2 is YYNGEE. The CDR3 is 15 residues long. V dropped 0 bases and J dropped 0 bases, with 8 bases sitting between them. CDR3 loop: CASSVAGLSTDTQYF. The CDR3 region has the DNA TGTGCCAGCAGCGTAGCCGGGTTGAGCACAGATACGCAGTATTTT.

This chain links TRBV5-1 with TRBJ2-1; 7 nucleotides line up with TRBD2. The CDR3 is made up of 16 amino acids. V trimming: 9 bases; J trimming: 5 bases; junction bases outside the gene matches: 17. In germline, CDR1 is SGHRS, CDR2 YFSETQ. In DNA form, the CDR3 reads TGCGCCACCTCCTTGGTGGGCGGGAGAGGGCACAATGAGCAGTTCTTC. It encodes CATSLVGGRGHNEQFF.

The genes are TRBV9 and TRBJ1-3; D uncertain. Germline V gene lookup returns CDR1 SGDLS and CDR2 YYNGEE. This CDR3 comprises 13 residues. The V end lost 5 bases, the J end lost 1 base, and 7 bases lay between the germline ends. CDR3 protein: CASRAASGNTIYF. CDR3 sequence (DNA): TGTGCCAGCAGGGCTGCTTCTGGAAACACCATATATTTT.

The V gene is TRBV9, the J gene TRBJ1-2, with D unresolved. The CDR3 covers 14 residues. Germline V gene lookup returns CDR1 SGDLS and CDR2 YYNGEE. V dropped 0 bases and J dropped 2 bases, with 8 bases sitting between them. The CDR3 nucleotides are TGTGCCAGCAGCGTAGGCCAATGGAACTATGGCTACACCTTC. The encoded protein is CASSVGQWNYGYTF.

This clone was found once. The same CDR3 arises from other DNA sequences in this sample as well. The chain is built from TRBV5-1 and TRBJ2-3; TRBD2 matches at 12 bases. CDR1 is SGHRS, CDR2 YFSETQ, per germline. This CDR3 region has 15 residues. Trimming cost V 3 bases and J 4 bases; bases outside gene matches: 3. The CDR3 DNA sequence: TGCGCCAGCAGCTCTCTAGCGGGAGGGGCAGATACGCAGTATTTT. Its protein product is CASSSLAGGADTQYF.

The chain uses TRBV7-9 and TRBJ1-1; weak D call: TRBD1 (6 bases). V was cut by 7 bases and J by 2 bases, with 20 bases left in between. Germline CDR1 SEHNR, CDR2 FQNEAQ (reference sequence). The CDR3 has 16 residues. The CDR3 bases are TGTGCCAGCACTCCAGGGGCGACCAGGGGAAACACTGAAGCTTTCTTT. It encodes CASTPGATRGNTEAFF.

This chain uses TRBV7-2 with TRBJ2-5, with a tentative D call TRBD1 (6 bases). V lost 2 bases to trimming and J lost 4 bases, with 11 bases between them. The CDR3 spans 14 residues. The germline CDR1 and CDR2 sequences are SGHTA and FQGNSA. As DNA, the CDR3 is TGTGCCAGCAGCTTACAACAGGGTAGAGAGACCCAGTACTTC. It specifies CASSLQQGRETQYF.

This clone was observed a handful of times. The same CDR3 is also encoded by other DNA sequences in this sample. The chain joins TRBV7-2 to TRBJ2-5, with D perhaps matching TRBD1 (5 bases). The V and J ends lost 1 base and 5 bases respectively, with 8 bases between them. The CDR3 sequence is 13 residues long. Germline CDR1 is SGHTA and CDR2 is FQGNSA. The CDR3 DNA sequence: TGTGCCAGCAGCTTAGGCAGGGTCGAGACCCAGTACTTC. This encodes CASSLGRVETQYF. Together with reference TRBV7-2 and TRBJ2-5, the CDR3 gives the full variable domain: GAGVSQSPSNKVTEKGKDVELRCDPISGHTALYWYRQSLGQGLEFLIYFQGNSAPDKSGLPSDRFSAERTGGSVSTLTIQRTQQEDSAVYLCASSLGRVETQYFGPGTRLLVL.

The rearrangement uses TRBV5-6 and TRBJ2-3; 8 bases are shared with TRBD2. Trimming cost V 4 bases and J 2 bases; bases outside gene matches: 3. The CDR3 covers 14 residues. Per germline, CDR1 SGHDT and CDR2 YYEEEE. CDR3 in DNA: TGTGCCAGCAGCCGAGCGGGAGACACAGATACGCAGTATTTT. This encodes CASSRAGDTDTQYF. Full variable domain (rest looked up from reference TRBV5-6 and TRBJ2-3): DAGVTQSPTHLIKTRGQQVTLRCSPKSGHDTVSWYQQALGQGPQFIFQYYEEEERQRGNFPDRFSGHQFPNYSSELNVNALLLGDSALYLCASSRAGDTDTQYFGPGTRLTVL.

This CDR3 reads CASSPGQAHAYEQYF. CDR3 bases: TGCGCCAGCAGCCCCGGACAGGCACACGCGTACGAGCAGTACTTC. The chain joins TRBV5-1 to TRBJ2-7; 7 bases are a match to TRBD1. From germline, CDR1 is SGHRS and CDR2 YFSETQ. This CDR3 has 15 residues. J gave up 4 bases and V 4 bases, and 11 bases lay outside the gene matches.

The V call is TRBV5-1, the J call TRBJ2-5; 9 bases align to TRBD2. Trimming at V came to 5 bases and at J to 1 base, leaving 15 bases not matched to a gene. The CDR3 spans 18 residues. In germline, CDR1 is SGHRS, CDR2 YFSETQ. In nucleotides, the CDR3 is TGCGCCAGCAGACCGAAGCCCCGGGCTAGCGGGATCCAAGAGACCCAGTACTTC. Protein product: CASRPKPRASGIQETQYF.

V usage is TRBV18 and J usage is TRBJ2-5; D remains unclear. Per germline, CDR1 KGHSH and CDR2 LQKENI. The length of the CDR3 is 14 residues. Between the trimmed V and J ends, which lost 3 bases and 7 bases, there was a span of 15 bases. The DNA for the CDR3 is TGTGCCAGCTCACCGGGTGCAGTCGGTTGGACCCAGTACTTC. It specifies CASSPGAVGWTQYF.

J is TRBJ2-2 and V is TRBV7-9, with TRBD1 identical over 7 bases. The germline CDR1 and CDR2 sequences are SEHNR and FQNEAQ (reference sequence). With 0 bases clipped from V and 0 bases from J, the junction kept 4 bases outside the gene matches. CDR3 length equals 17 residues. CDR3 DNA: TGTGCCAGCAGCTTAGCGCAGGGGGATGCGAACACCGGGGAGCTGTTTTTT. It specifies CASSLAQGDANTGELFF.

CDR3 DNA sequence: TGTGCCTGGAGTGTACGCCTTGAAAACACCATATATTTT. This codes for CAWSVRLENTIYF. The chain links TRBV30 to TRBJ1-3, with D unclear. V was trimmed by 0 bases and J by 6 bases, leaving 9 bases between them. Looked up from germline, CDR1 is GTSNPN and CDR2 is SVGIG (reference sequence). This CDR3 has 13 amino acids.

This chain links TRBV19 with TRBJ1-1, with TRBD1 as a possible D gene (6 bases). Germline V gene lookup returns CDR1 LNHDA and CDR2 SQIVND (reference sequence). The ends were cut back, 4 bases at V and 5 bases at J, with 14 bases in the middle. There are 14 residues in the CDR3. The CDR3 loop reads CASSTPGVVTEAFF. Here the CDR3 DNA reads TGTGCCAGTAGTACGCCAGGGGTCGTAACTGAAGCTTTCTTT.

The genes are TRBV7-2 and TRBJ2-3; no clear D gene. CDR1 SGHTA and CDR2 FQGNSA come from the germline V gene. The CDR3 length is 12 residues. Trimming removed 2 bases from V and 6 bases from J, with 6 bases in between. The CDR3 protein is CASSLRLDTQYF. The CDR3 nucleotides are TGTGCCAGCAGCTTAAGGTTGGATACGCAGTATTTT. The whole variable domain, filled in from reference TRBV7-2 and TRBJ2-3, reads GAGVSQSPSNKVTEKGKDVELRCDPISGHTALYWYRQSLGQGLEFLIYFQGNSAPDKSGLPSDRFSAERTGGSVSTLTIQRTQQEDSAVYLCASSLRLDTQYFGPGTRLTVL.

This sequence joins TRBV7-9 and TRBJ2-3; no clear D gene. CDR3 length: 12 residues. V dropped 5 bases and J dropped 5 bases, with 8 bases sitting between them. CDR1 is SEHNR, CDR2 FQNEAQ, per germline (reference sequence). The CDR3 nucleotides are TGTGCCAGCAGCGAGACCAGAGATACGCAGTATTTT. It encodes CASSETRDTQYF.